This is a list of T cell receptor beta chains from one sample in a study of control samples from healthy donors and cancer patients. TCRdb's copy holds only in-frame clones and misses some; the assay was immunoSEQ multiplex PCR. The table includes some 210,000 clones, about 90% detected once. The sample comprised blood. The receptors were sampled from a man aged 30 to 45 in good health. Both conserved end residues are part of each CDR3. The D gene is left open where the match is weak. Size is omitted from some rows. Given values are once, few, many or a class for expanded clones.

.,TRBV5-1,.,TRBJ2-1,TGCGCCAGCAGCTCGTTCTACGGGGCGCAGAACAATGAGCAGTTCTTC,CASSSFYGAQNNEQFF
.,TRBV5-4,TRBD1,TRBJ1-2,TGTGCCAGCAGCCCAGGGGGAAATTATGGCTACACCTTC,CASSPGGNYGYTF
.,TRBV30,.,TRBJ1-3,TGTGCCTGGAGTGACGTGAGCTCTGGAAACACCATATATTTT,CAWSDVSSGNTIYF
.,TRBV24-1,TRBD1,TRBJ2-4,TGTGCCACCAGTGACCCAAAACAGGGGGACATTCAGTACTTC,CATSDPKQGDIQYF
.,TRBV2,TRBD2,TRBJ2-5,TGTGCCAGCACCCCAGAGACTAGCGGGAACTTC,CASTPETSGNF
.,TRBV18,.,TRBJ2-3,TGTGCCAGCTCACCCCCGGGAGACCCAGATACGCAGTATTTT,CASSPPGDPDTQYF
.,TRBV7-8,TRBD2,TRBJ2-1,TGTGCCAGCAGCTTAGGACTAGCGGGGGGGCCGCTCATGAATGAGCAGTTCTTC,CASSLGLAGGPLMNEQFF
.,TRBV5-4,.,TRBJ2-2,TGTGCCAGCAGCTTGGATACCGGGGAGCTGTTTTTT,CASSLDTGELFF
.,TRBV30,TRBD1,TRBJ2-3,TGTGCCTGGAGGAAGGGGGCTTTGCGCACAGATACGCAGTATTTT,CAWRKGALRTDTQYF
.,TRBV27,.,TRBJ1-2,TGTGCCAGCAGTTTCGCACCGGACAGCACTAACTATGGCTACACCTTC,CASSFAPDSTNYGYTF
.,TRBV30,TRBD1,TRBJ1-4,TGTGCCTGGAGTATTGGGACAGTCGAAAAACTGTTTTTT,CAWSIGTVEKLFF
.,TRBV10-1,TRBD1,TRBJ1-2,TGCGCCAGCAGGGACAGGGGAAACTATTTGGATGGCTACACCTTC,CASRDRGNYLDGYTF
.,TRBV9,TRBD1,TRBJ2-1,TGTGCCAGCGGGACAGGAGTTAGGGAGCAGTTCTTC,CASGTGVREQFF
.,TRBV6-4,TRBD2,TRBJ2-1,TGTGCCAGCAGTAAAGTTAGCGGGGCGTCATACAATGAGCAGTTCTTC,CASSKVSGASYNEQFF
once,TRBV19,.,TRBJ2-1,TGTGCCAGTAATGATTTGAGGGGCGACTACAATGAGCAGTTCTTC,CASNDLRGDYNEQFF
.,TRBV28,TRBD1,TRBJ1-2,TGTGCCAGCAGGGCAGGGACAGCCTTCTCCTATACGGGCTACACCTTC,CASRAGTAFSYTGYTF
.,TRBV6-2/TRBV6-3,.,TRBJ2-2,TGTGCCAGCAGTTTGTCGAGACCAAACACCGGGGAGCTGTTTTTT,CASSLSRPNTGELFF
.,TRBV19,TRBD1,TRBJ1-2,TGTGCCAGTAGTACCGAGAGACAGGGTCTTAATGGCTACACCTTC,CASSTERQGLNGYTF
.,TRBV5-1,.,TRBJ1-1,TGCGCCAGCAGCTATAACCCGACAGGGAACACTGAAGCTTTCTTT,CASSYNPTGNTEAFF
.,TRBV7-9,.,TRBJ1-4,TGTGCCAGCAGCCCGGGACAAGGGTTCGAAAAACTGTTTTTT,CASSPGQGFEKLFF
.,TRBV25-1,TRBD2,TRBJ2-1,TGTGCCAGCAGTGGGACTAGCGGGGGTTCCTCCTACAATGAGCAGTTCTTC,CASSGTSGGSSYNEQFF
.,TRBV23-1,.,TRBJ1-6,TGCGCCAGCAGCCCGGTAACTTATAATTCACCCCTCCACTTT,CASSPVTYNSPLHF
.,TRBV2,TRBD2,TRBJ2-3,TGTGCCGTCTCCGGGACTATGGCGGATACGCAGTATTTT,CAVSGTMADTQYF
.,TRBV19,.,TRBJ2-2,TGTGCCAGTAGTTGGGGTATCGGTGGCGGGGAGCTGTTTTTT,CASSWGIGGGELFF
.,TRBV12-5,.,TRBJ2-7,TGTGCTAGTGGTATTGGACAACCAGGCACCTACGAGCAGTACTTC,CASGIGQPGTYEQYF
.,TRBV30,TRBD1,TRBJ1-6,TGTGCCTGGAGTGTACAGGGGAATTCACCCCTCCACTTT,CAWSVQGNSPLHF
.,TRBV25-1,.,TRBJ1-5,TGTGCCAGCAGTGAAGGGATCCCCGACTATAGCAATCAGCCCCAGCATTTT,CASSEGIPDYSNQPQHF
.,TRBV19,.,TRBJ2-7,TGTGCCAGTAGTAGGTCAACGGGGTACGAGCAGTACTTC,CASSRSTGYEQYF
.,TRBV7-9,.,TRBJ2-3,TGTGCCAGCAGCTCTGCCCCGACAGATACGCAGTATTTT,CASSSAPTDTQYF
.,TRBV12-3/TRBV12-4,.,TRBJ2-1,TGTGCCAGCAGTTGGTCCAATGAGCAGTTCTTC,CASSWSNEQFF
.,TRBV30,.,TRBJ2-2,TGTGCCTTTGGGTCCGGGTCCACCGGGGAGCTGTTTTTT,CAFGSGSTGELFF